The following is a T cell receptor beta chain sequence with its context. The target of this receptor is not known. There are no base qualities to consult, and no much larger clone falls within one base. The data derive from a study of blood T cell repertoires in COVID-19 (dated by TCRdb to the early 2020s). Regarding the research as a whole: Samples from collaborators originated in the United States, Italy and Spain and spanned both the acute and convalescent phases of COVID-19. The prospective study material was composed of cDNA or gDNA derived from T cells, B-cell-depleted T cells, or PBMCs. Deeply sampled blood TCRbeta repertoires from subjects exposed to, actively infected with, or recovered from COVID-19 were included in the dataset. The repertoires were released in a freely available public database intended as a resource for research on the immune response to SARS-CoV-2. Samples were obtained from the ongoing ImmuneRACE study (first 160 participants) and from over 1,000 subjects provided by 6 global collaborators. Nearly every sample came with metadata listing a de-identified subject ID, COVID-19 status, age in years and sex. Where available, HLA class I and class II types were taken from metadata supplied by the sample provider and were not determined by assay-based typing.

The V and J ends are trimmed by 5 bases and 8 bases, leaving 13 bases between them. The cysteine opens and the phenylalanine closes a CDR3 of 13 amino acids. Only CDR3 DNA is held: 39 bases, read in frame from base 1. Each collaborating institution followed its own protocols to collect whole blood in K2EDTA tubes. For TCRbeta analysis, collaborators shipped samples in one of three forms: frozen whole blood, isolated PBMCs, or DNA extracted from either of those sample types. The study at large found these results: The quantity of clinical and demographic metadata differed by source and by participant and was supplied without curation.

TCRbeta CDR3 regions were amplified from genomic DNA using the immunoSEQ Assay, a bias-controlled multiplex PCR. In the original analysis: Within the assay, amplification of reference gene primers was used to estimate how many nucleated cells each sample contained. Sequence reads were collapsed and filtered to measure the absolute abundance of every unique TCRbeta CDR3 rearrangement. For each sample, productive Simpson clonality was calculated as the square root of Simpson's diversity index across productive rearrangements. What TCRdb holds here is the immuneACCESS table cut down to in-frame rearrangements. Part of the clones is not present; checked against another copy, under half of the missing clones reflect an unresolved V gene, and the others are unexplained. Clonal size and the V and J genes are those of that table, whereas D and trimming came from the DNA. For this sample there are about 100,000 clones; just over 90% appear just once. The ten top clones hold around 2.1% of the sample.

The receptor was derived from a man in his fifties with active COVID-19. The sample comprised peripheral blood. The receptor chain draws on TRBV12-3 or TRBV12-4 and TRBJ2-1; the best D guess is TRBD2, with 5 bases matching. The nucleotides read TGTGCCAGCAGTGAGGGTTCAGGCCATGAGCAGTTCTTC. It encodes CASSEGSGHEQFF.